This is a list of T cell receptor beta chains from one sample in a study of blood T cell repertoires in COVID-19. Clones were sequenced by immunoSEQ multiplex PCR, and TCRdb holds only the in-frame ones, with some missing. The sample has a few hundred thousand clones, 75% to 90% seen once. Material for sequencing was peripheral blood. These receptors originate from a man younger than 40 with acute or convalescent COVID-19. Each CDR3 is given without its conserved first and last residue.

j_gene | v_gene | CDR3aa
TRBJ1-6 | TRBV7-9 | ASSSTGNNSPLH
TRBJ1-1 | TRBV29-1 | SVRDRGLTEAF
TRBJ2-1 | TRBV6-1 | ASSEEGRTPYNEQF
TRBJ2-2 | TRBV6-6 | ASCLAGINTGELF
TRBJ1-5 | TRBV13 | ASSLAGTSNQPQH
TRBJ1-2 | TRBV18 | ASSPQGAEYGYT
TRBJ1-5 | TRBV6-5 | ASSYDRGQPQH
TRBJ1-5 | TRBV2 | ASSGRTGGSNQPQH
TRBJ1-1 | TRBV5-4 | ASSLPGENTEAF
TRBJ1-1 | TRBV5-1 | ASNLGAANTEAF
TRBJ1-1 | TRBV5-4 | ASSLLQGSDAF
TRBJ1-1 | TRBV14 | ASSPSGARGTEAF
TRBJ1-4 | TRBV5-1 | ASSLVVAGQNEKLF
TRBJ2-2 | TRBV2 | ASRPGYTAGELF
TRBJ1-6 | TRBV6-1 | ASSEAGGWTILH
TRBJ1-2 | TRBV14 | ASSQLGPNYGYT
TRBJ2-7 | TRBV28 | ASSPTRTRTVTYEQY
TRBJ1-2 | TRBV30 | AWSTPGGPAYT
TRBJ1-2 | TRBV5-4 | ATTGQTNYGYT
TRBJ1-4 | TRBV13 | ASSLRQVSNEKLF
TRBJ1-3 | TRBV29-1 | SVRYGGSGNTIY
TRBJ2-7 | TRBV11-3 | ASSPDRGVKQY
TRBJ1-3 | TRBV7-3 | ASRDREVNTIY
TRBJ1-6 | TRBV6-5 | ASTGGTGRSPLH
TRBJ2-1 | TRBV7-6 | ASSGLTYNEQF
TRBJ1-5 | TRBV28 | ASRPGRTNQPQH
TRBJ1-4 | TRBV10-2 | ASSHARASNEKLF
TRBJ1-2 | TRBV18 | ASSGERGSGLFT
TRBJ1-3 | TRBV3-1/TRBV3-2 | ASSLRDGNTIY
TRBJ1-1 | TRBV19 | ASSRQAGTEAF
TRBJ1-5 | TRBV4-2 | ASSQEASRSNQPQH
TRBJ2-7 | TRBV19 | ASSPIGGEQY
TRBJ1-1 | TRBV29-1 | SVGDRGQTEAF
TRBJ1-6 | TRBV19 | ASSLDRAYNSPLH
TRBJ1-1 | TRBV28 | ASSPPRSTEAF
TRBJ1-4 | TRBV27 | ASSLSGGGEKLF
TRBJ2-3 | TRBV9 | ASSVGVTTDTQY